Each of the 10 T cell receptor beta chains below was sequenced from the same sample in a study of cytomegalovirus exposure and HLA in healthy donors. Primers for the PCR totalled 60 Vbeta and 13 Jbeta. Sequencing used immunoSEQ multiplex PCR; TCRdb keeps in-frame clones, though not all of them. This table has roughly 170,000 clones, roughly 80% appearing once. Sequenced: PBMCs. All receptors come from a woman younger than 30 in good health and CMV-seronegative.

The chain recombines TRBV4-2 with TRBJ2-7; 12 nucleotides agree with TRBD2. CDR1 and CDR2 from the germline V gene are LGHNA and YNFKEQ. Trimming took 3 bases from V and 3 from J; bases not matched to a gene: 0. The CDR3 runs to 14 residues. The CDR3 region has the DNA TGTGCCAGCAGCCAGACTAGCGGGAGCTACGAGCAGTACTTC. This encodes CASSQTSGSYEQYF.

The chain joins TRBV5-1 to TRBJ2-3, with D possibly matching TRBD1 (6 bases). The germline gives CDR1 SGHRS, CDR2 YFSETQ. This CDR3 comprises 15 residues. V lost 0 bases, J lost 3 bases, and 11 bases lay in between. CDR3 sequence reads: CASSLEQGRTDTQYF. CDR3 bases: TGCGCCAGCAGCTTGGAACAGGGAAGGACAGATACGCAGTATTTT.

The sample holds a few counts of this clone. The CDR3 nucleotides are TGTGCCAGCAGTTCGGGACAGTTGAATTCACCCCTCCACTTT. It specifies CASSSGQLNSPLHF. The chain carries TRBV6-5 and TRBJ1-6; TRBD1 aligns across 7 bases. This CDR3 contains 14 residues. J gave up 7 bases and V 4 bases, and 4 bases lay outside the gene matches. Germline V gene data show CDR1 as MNHEY and CDR2 as SVGAGI.

The rearrangement joins TRBV5-1 to TRBJ2-7, with D possibly being TRBD2 (7 bases). The V end lost 8 bases, the J end lost 4 bases, and 16 bases lay between the germline ends. Germline V lookup: CDR1 SGHRS, CDR2 YFSETQ. CDR3 length: 13 amino acids. The CDR3 reads CASRGASGYEQYF. The CDR3 DNA sequence: TGCGCCAGTCGGGGGGCCTCGGGGTACGAGCAGTACTTC.

In its sample, this clone was seen a few times. CDR3 coding DNA: TGCGCCAGCAGCCCCAGAGAAGCGGGGAACACCGGGGAGCTGTTTTTT. Translating it yields CASSPREAGNTGELFF. The chain combines TRBV4-1 with TRBJ2-2; D may be TRBD2 (6 bases). The CDR3 sequence is 16 residues long. Germline CDR1 reads MGHRA; CDR2 reads YSYEKL. Trimming stripped 4 bases from V and 1 base from J, with 13 bases between.

The CDR3 here is CASSISSTYEQYF. The CDR3 nucleotides read TGTGCCAGTAGTATATCGTCTACCTACGAGCAGTACTTC. This chain links TRBV19 with TRBJ2-7; D uncertain. Trimming stripped 2 bases from V and 2 bases from J, with 7 bases between. CDR1 and CDR2 from the germline V gene are LNHDA and SQIVND (reference sequence). The CDR3 runs 13 residues.

J is TRBJ1-1 and V is TRBV28; D remains unclear. From germline, CDR1 is MDHEN and CDR2 SYDVKM. The CDR3 is 13 amino acids. Between the trimmed V and J ends, which lost 6 bases and 3 bases, there was a span of 11 bases. The CDR3, as DNA: TGTGCCAGCAGACCGGCCCGGGACACTGAAGCTTTCTTT. Translating it yields CASRPARDTEAFF.

This clone showed up just a few times. The V call is TRBV5-6, the J call TRBJ2-2; possible D gene TRBD1, 6 bases. Trimming took off 4 bases at V and 7 bases at J, with 17 bases between the two ends. Germline assignment: CDR1 SGHDT and CDR2 YYEEEE. There are 15 residues in the CDR3. Here the CDR3 reads CASSPQGPLVGELFF. CDR3 nucleotides: TGTGCCAGCAGCCCCCAGGGGCCTTTAGTCGGGGAGCTGTTTTTT.

This clone showed up just once. The V call is TRBV11-2, the J call TRBJ2-4; the match to TRBD1 covers 8 bases. The CDR3 length is 16 residues. Germline lookup yields CDR1 SGHAT and CDR2 FQNNGV. V was clipped by 5 bases and J by 0 bases; unmatched bases: 6. The CDR3 is CASSPRQGIAKNIQYF. In nucleotides, the CDR3 is TGTGCCAGCAGCCCCCGACAGGGGATAGCCAAAAACATTCAGTACTTC.

This chain joins TRBV9 and TRBJ1-3, with D maybe TRBD1 (5 bases). Per germline, CDR1 SGDLS and CDR2 YYNGEE. The length of the CDR3 is 14 residues. The V end was cut by 4 bases, the J end by 2 bases, with 10 bases between. The CDR3 region is CASSTQVPGNTIYF. The CDR3 nucleotides read TGTGCCAGCAGCACACAGGTACCTGGAAACACCATATATTTT.